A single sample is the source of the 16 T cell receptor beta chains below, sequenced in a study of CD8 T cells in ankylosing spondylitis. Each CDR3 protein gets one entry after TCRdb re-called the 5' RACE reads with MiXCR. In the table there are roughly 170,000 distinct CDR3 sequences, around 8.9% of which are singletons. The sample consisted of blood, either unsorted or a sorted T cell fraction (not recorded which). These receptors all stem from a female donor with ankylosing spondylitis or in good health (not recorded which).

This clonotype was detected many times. CDR3 in amino acids: CSARAGVQPQHF. The CDR3 nucleotides read TGCAGTGCTAGGGCGGGGGTCCAGCCCCAGCATTTT. This rearrangement joins TRBV20-1 to TRBJ1-5, with D possibly matching TRBD1 (5 bases). CDR1 and CDR2 (germline): DFQATT, SNEGSKA (reference sequence). The length of the CDR3 is 12 residues. Trimming shortened V by 3 bases and J by 7 bases, and 10 bases separated the two germline ends.

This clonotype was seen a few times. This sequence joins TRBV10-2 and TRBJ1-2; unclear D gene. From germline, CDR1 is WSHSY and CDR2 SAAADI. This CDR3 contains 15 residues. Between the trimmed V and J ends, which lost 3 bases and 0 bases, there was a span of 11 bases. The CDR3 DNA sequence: TGCGCCAGCAGTGACGGATCTCCTACTAACTATGGCTACACCTTC. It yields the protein CASSDGSPTNYGYTF.

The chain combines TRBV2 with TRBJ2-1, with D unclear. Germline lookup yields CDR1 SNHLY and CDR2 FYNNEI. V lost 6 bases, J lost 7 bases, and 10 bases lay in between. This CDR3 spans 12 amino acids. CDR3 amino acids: CASRGGPNEQFF. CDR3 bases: TGTGCCAGCAGAGGCGGACCTAATGAGCAGTTCTTC.

The CDR3 protein is CASSYSNGEAFF. In DNA, the CDR3 is TGTGCCAGCAGTTACTCTAACGGGGAAGCTTTCTTT. V and J are TRBV6-5 and TRBJ1-1, with unresolved D. The CDR3 has 12 residues. Germline CDR1 MNHEY, CDR2 SVGAGI. The V end lost 0 bases, the J end lost 8 bases, and 7 bases lay between the germline ends.

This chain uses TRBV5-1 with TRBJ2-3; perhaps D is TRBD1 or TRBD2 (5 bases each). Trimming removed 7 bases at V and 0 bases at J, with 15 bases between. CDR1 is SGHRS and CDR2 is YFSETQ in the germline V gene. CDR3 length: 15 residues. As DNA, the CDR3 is TGCGCCAGCTTGGCCGGGACCACTAGCACAGATACGCAGTATTTT. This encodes CASLAGTTSTDTQYF.

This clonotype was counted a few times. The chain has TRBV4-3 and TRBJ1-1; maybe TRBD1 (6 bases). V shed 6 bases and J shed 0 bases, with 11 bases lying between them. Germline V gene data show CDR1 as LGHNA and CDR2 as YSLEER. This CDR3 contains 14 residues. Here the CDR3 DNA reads TGCGCCAGCAGTTTCGACAGGATGAACACTGAAGCTTTCTTT. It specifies CASSFDRMNTEAFF.

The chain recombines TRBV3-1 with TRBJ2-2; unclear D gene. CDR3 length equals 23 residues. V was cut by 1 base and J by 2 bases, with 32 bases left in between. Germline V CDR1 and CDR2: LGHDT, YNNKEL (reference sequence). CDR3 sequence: CASSQARIETPNFQLSNTGELFF. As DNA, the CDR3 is TGTGCCAGCAGCCAAGCGAGGATCGAAACGCCCAATTTTCAACTAAGCAACACCGGGGAGCTGTTTTTT.

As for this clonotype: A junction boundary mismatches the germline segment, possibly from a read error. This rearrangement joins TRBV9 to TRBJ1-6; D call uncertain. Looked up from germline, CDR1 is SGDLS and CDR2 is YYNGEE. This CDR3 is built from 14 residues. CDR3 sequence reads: CACSEGVKNSPLHF. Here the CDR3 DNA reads TGTGCCTGCAGCGAGGGAGTAAAGAATTCACCCCTCCACTTT.

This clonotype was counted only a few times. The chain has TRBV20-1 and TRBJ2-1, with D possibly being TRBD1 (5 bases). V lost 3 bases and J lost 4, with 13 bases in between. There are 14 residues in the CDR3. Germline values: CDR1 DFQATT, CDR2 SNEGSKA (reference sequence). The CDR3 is CSARAKTEYNEQFF. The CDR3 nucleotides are TGCAGTGCTAGGGCCAAGACAGAATACAATGAGCAGTTCTTC.

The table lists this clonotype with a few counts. CDR3 DNA: TGTGCCAGCAGTTACTCTAGGACAGTACTATCGTTCGGCGGGGAGCTGTTTTTT. Its translation is CASSYSRTVLSFGGELFF. The chain recombines TRBV6-5 with TRBJ2-2; maybe TRBD1 (6 bases). Looked up from germline, CDR1 is MNHEY and CDR2 is SVGAGI. The CDR3 runs 18 residues. Trimming left V 0 bases short and J 7 bases short, with 21 bases between.

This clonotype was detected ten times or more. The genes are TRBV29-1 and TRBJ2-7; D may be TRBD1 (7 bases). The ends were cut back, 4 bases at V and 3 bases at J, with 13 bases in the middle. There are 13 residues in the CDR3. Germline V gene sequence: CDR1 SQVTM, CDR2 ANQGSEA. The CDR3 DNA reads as TGCAGCGTTGCGCAGGGGGGATTCTACGAGCAGTACTTC. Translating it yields CSVAQGGFYEQYF.

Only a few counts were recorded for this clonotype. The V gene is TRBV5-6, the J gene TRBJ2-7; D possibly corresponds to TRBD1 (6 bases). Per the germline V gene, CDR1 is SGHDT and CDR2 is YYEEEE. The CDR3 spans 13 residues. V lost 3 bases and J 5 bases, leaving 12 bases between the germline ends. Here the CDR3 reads CASSSPGVDEQYF. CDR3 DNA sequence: TGTGCCAGCAGCTCTCCAGGGGTGGACGAGCAGTACTTC.

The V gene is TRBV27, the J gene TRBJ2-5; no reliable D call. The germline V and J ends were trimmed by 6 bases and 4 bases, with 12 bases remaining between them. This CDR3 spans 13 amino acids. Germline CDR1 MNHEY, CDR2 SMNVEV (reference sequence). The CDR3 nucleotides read TGTGCCAGCAGCCACCCCCCGGGAGAGACCCAGTACTTC. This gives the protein CASSHPPGETQYF.

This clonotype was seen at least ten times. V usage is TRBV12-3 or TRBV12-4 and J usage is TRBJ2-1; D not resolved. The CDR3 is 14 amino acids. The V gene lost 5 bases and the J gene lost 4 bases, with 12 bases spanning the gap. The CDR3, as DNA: TGTGCCAGCAGTCCGGCCCCAAAATACAATGAGCAGTTCTTC. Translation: CASSPAPKYNEQFF.

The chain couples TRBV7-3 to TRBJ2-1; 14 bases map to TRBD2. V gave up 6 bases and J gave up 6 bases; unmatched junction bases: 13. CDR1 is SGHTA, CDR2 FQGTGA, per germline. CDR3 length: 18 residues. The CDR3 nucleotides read TGTGCCAGCAGTCAGAACCCGGGACTAGCGGGAGTCTCCAATGAGCAGTTCTTC. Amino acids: CASSQNPGLAGVSNEQFF.

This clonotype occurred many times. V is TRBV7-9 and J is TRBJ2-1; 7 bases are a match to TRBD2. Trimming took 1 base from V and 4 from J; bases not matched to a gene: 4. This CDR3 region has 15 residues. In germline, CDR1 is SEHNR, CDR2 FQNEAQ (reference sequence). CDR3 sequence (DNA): TGTGCCAGCAGCTTAGGCGGGAGCGGATACAATGAGCAGTTCTTC. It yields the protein CASSLGGSGYNEQFF.